This passage covers 6 T cell receptor beta chains from one sample sequenced in a study of neurological immune-mediated disorders. TCRdb used MiXCR to reprocess the 5' RACE reads, holding one entry per CDR3 protein. The sample holds about 48,000 distinct CDR3 sequences, approximately 12% seen once. Regarding time point: longitudinal time-point 3. Input material: PBMCs. These receptors came from a male donor with HTLV-1-associated myelopathy (HAM/TSP).

The sample holds many counts of this clonotype. The chain combines TRBV14 with TRBJ2-7; a possible D gene is TRBD1 (6 bases). The germline CDR1 and CDR2 sequences are SGHDN and FVKESK. CDR3 length: 14 residues. Trimming shortened V by 6 bases and J by 6 bases, and 18 bases separated the two germline ends. The CDR3 protein is CASRHRVRYLEQYF. DNA of the CDR3: TGTGCCAGCAGACACAGGGTCAGGTATCTCGAGCAGTACTTC.

This clonotype has ten or more counts. The chain joins TRBV12-3 or TRBV12-4 to TRBJ2-5; a weak D match, TRBD2 (6 bases). The CDR3 has 16 residues. The germline V and J ends were trimmed by 5 bases and 9 bases, with 25 bases remaining between them. CDR3 sequence reads: CASSQRGVAQGSAQYF. The CDR3 DNA reads as TGTGCCAGCAGTCAGCGCGGGGTAGCGCAAGGGAGCGCCCAGTACTTC.

This clonotype was counted at least ten times. This chain uses TRBV18 with TRBJ2-5; D not certain. The germline V gene encodes CDR1 KGHSH and CDR2 LQKENI. The CDR3 is 14 amino acids. The V end was cut by 3 bases, the J end by 2 bases, with 10 bases between. CDR3 in DNA: TGTGCCAGCTCACCTATAATGGCTCAAGAGACCCAGTACTTC. Its translation: CASSPIMAQETQYF.

The chain couples TRBV5-1 to TRBJ2-5; 11 positions agree with TRBD1. The germline CDR1 and CDR2 sequences are SGHRS and YFSETQ. The CDR3 consists of 14 residues. V trimming: 4 bases; J trimming: 5 bases; junction bases outside the gene matches: 4. The CDR3 spells CASSGQGAGETQYF. The CDR3 DNA follows: TGCGCCAGCAGCGGACAGGGGGCAGGGGAGACCCAGTACTTC.

This clonotype has at least ten counts. The J gene is TRBJ2-1, the V gene TRBV6-5; D call uncertain. This CDR3 contains 13 residues. Trimming pared 4 bases from V and 10 bases from J, leaving 14 bases between. CDR1 and CDR2 (germline): MNHEY, SVGAGI. CDR3 in amino acids: CASSLTPHGEQFF. The CDR3 bases are TGTGCCAGCAGTTTAACCCCGCACGGGGAGCAGTTCTTC.

This clonotype was observed at least ten times. The V and J genes are TRBV10-1 and TRBJ2-5; 8 nucleotides match TRBD2. V lost 5 bases to trimming and J lost 0 bases; unmatched junction nucleotides: 5. CDR1 is WNHNN and CDR2 is SYGVQD in the germline V gene (reference sequence). The CDR3 is made up of 15 amino acids. In nucleotides, the CDR3 is TGCGCCAGCAGTAAAGCGGGGGCCGACCAAGAGACCCAGTACTTC. Its translation is CASSKAGADQETQYF.